A single sample gave rise to the 22 T cell receptor beta chains below, sequenced in a study of memory CD4+ T cells and cytomegalovirus serostatus. The sort gate was single viable CD3+CD4+CD8-CD45RO+ cells for memory CD4+ T cells. Sequencing used immunoSEQ multiplex PCR; TCRdb keeps in-frame clones, though not all of them. The sample yields under 55,000 clones, around 76% seen once. Sequences were obtained from memory CD4+ T cells from blood. Receptors were obtained from an adult in good health and CMV-seronegative.

The chain couples TRBV10-2 to TRBJ1-5; weak D call: TRBD1 (6 bases). Trimming pared 3 bases from V and 6 bases from J, leaving 9 bases between. The germline gives CDR1 WSHSY, CDR2 SAAADI. The CDR3 is 13 amino acids. CDR3 amino acids: CASSDRGGQPQHF. CDR3 DNA sequence: TGCGCCAGCAGTGACAGGGGCGGTCAGCCCCAGCATTTT.

The chain links TRBV11-3 to TRBJ2-5, with 10 bases matching TRBD2. Germline CDR1 reads SGHNT; CDR2 reads YENEEA. The V and J ends lost 5 bases and 5 bases, in that order; junction bases with no gene match: 11. This CDR3 has 16 amino acids. The chain's CDR3 is CASSPTSGGAGETQYF. CDR3 nucleotide sequence: TGTGCCAGCAGCCCTACAAGCGGGGGGGCCGGGGAGACCCAGTACTTC. Supplemented by reference TRBV11-3 and TRBJ2-5, the full variable domain reads EAGVVQSPRYKIIEKKQPVAFWCNPISGHNTLYWYLQNLGQGPELLIRYENEEAVDDSQLPKDRFSAERLKGVDSTLKIQPAELGDSAVYLCASSPTSGGAGETQYFGPGTRLLVL.

V and J are TRBV21-1 and TRBJ1-5. TRBV21-1 is designated a pseudogene. The CDR3 loop spans 17 amino acids. The CDR3 spells CASSHQGPGDGNQPQHF. For the CDR3, the DNA is TGTGCCAGCAGTCACCAGGGCCCGGGAGACGGCAATCAGCCCCAGCATTTT.

The CDR3 coding sequence is TGCGCCAGCAGCTTCGAAGGTAGTGGAGGGACCCAGTACTTC. Encoded protein: CASSFEGSGGTQYF. The J gene is TRBJ2-5, the V gene TRBV5-1, with a weak D call TRBD2 (5 bases). Germline CDR1 SGHRS, CDR2 YFSETQ. V dropped 2 bases and J dropped 7 bases, with 15 bases sitting between them. This CDR3 comprises 14 residues.

The rearrangement uses TRBV6-1 and TRBJ1-1, with D perhaps TRBD1 (6 bases). The CDR3 extends over 17 amino acids. Germline CDR1 MNHNS, CDR2 SASEGT. V lost 2 bases and J lost 1, with 17 bases in between. The CDR3 nucleotides are TGTGCCAGCAGTGAAAGTTGGTTTGGGGGGGCGAACACTGAAGCTTTCTTT. Its protein is CASSESWFGGANTEAFF.

V is TRBV9 and J is TRBJ1-4, with TRBD1 identical over 8 bases. After removal of 2 bases from V and 3 bases from J, the junction contained 9 bases not matched to a gene. From germline, CDR1 is SGDLS and CDR2 YYNGEE. This CDR3 comprises 17 residues. CDR3: CASSVGPGGASNEKLFF. CDR3 sequence (DNA): TGTGCCAGCAGCGTCGGGCCAGGGGGCGCGTCTAATGAAAAACTGTTTTTT.

This clone occurred a few times. The chain recombines TRBV4-1 with TRBJ2-1, with TRBD2 as a possible D gene (5 bases). The V and J ends lost 2 bases and 0 bases respectively, with 11 bases between them. CDR3 size: 16 residues. Per the germline V gene, CDR1 is MGHRA and CDR2 is YSYEKL. CDR3 loop: CASSQLYSVSYNEQFF. CDR3 nucleotide sequence: TGCGCCAGCAGCCAACTCTATAGCGTCTCCTACAATGAGCAGTTCTTC.

The chain recombines TRBV28 with TRBJ2-1, with TRBD2 identical over 11 bases. V trimming: 4 bases; J trimming: 4 bases; junction bases outside the gene matches: 9. Germline values: CDR1 MDHEN, CDR2 SYDVKM. The CDR3 runs 17 residues. The chain's CDR3 is CASSSYSGGAPYNEQFF. CDR3 in DNA: TGTGCCAGCAGTTCCTATAGCGGGGGGGCCCCATACAATGAGCAGTTCTTC.

This rearrangement joins TRBV2 to TRBJ1-5; D uncertain. The CDR3 consists of 15 residues. V gave up 3 bases and J gave up 5 bases, with 14 bases separating them. CDR1 is SNHLY and CDR2 is FYNNEI in the germline V gene. Here the CDR3 reads CASSDRGLGYQPQHF. CDR3 DNA sequence: TGTGCCAGCAGTGATCGAGGGCTGGGGTATCAGCCCCAGCATTTT.

This clone was recorded once. This rearrangement joins TRBV5-6 to TRBJ2-7; D tentatively fits TRBD1 or TRBD2 (5 bases each). In germline, CDR1 is SGHDT, CDR2 YYEEEE. V was pared by 4 bases and J by 4 bases, with 15 bases between. The CDR3 totals 14 residues. For the CDR3, the DNA is TGTGCCAGCAGCCTCGGACACGGGGTTTACGAGCAGTACTTC. Its translation is CASSLGHGVYEQYF.

This rearrangement joins TRBV9 to TRBJ2-7, with 8 bases aligning to TRBD2. With 0 bases clipped from V and 5 bases from J, the junction kept 19 bases outside the gene matches. CDR1 and CDR2 (germline): SGDLS, YYNGEE. This CDR3 has 19 amino acids. The CDR3, as DNA: TGTGCCAGCAGCGTAGGATCGTACGGGGGGGGCACCTTAATCGACGAGCAGTACTTC. Translated: CASSVGSYGGGTLIDEQYF.

Note on this clone: An end of the junction differs from the germline gene, which may be a read error. The chain is built from TRBV27 and TRBJ2-1, with 13 bases lining up with TRBD2. Germline V gene data show CDR1 as MNHEY and CDR2 as SMNVEV (reference sequence). This CDR3 spans 16 amino acids. DNA of the CDR3: TGTGCCAGCAGCTTATTGACTAGCGGGAGGCCCAATGAGCAGTTCTTC. Amino acid sequence: CASSLLTSGRPNEQFF.

The J gene is TRBJ1-2, the V gene TRBV14; tentatively, D is TRBD1 (6 bases). This CDR3 has 16 residues. The V gene lost 1 base and the J gene lost 8 bases, with 20 bases spanning the gap. The V gene's germline CDR1 is SGHDN and CDR2 FVKESK. In DNA, the CDR3 is TGTGCCAGCAGCCAAGGCCTATCGAGAATAGGGGGAGGCTACACCTTC. Translated, it gives CASSQGLSRIGGGYTF.

This chain connects TRBV7-2 to TRBJ2-7; 9 positions agree with TRBD1. V trimming: 5 bases; J trimming: 2 bases; junction bases outside the gene matches: 7. The CDR3 covers 15 residues. Germline CDR1 and CDR2: SGHTA and FQGNSA. CDR3 region: CASSLRTGETYEQYF. CDR3 in DNA: TGTGCCAGCAGCCTTCGGACAGGGGAAACCTACGAGCAGTACTTC.

This clone was counted only a few times. The chain links TRBV15 to TRBJ1-1; D is unresolved. The V end was cut by 0 bases, the J end by 1 base, with 12 bases between. CDR3 length: 16 amino acids. Germline loops: CDR1 LNHNV, CDR2 YYDKDF (reference sequence). This chain's CDR3 is CATSRETLLTNTEAFF. The DNA of the CDR3 is TGTGCCACCAGCAGAGAGACTCTTCTAACGAACACTGAAGCTTTCTTT.

The chain couples TRBV7-6 to TRBJ2-2; D unclear. The CDR3 runs 15 residues. With 5 bases removed from V and 5 bases from J, the gap between germline ends came to 15 bases. CDR1 and CDR2 (germline): SGHVS, FNYEAQ. The DNA of the CDR3 is TGTGCCAGCAGCCCTCCCTTAGTTTATACCGGGGAGCTGTTTTTT. It translates to CASSPPLVYTGELFF. The full variable domain, with the rest looked up from reference TRBV7-6 and TRBJ2-2, is GAGVSQSPRYKVTKRGQDVALRCDPISGHVSLYWYRQALGQGPEFLTYFNYEAQQDKSGLPNDRFSAERPEGSISTLTIQRTEQRDSAMYRCASSPPLVYTGELFFGEGSRLTVL.

This clone was picked up one time. The V gene is TRBV23-1, the J gene TRBJ2-7, with 12 bases matching TRBD2. TRBV23-1 has ORF status, its function being uncertain. The CDR3 has 17 residues. The J segment lost 3 bases and the V segment lost 5 bases, leaving 11 bases of the junction unmatched. The CDR3 reads CASSYAAGLAGDYEQYF. The CDR3 region has the DNA TGCGCCAGCAGTTATGCCGCGGGACTAGCGGGCGACTACGAGCAGTACTTC.

The chain links TRBV5-1 to TRBJ1-1; D gene uncertain. V was clipped by 1 base and J by 1 base, with 5 bases between them. The CDR3 totals 13 residues. Germline CDR1 is SGHRS and CDR2 is YFSETQ. The CDR3 coding sequence is TGCGCCAGCAGCTTGAGAGGGAACACTGAAGCTTTCTTT. Encoded protein: CASSLRGNTEAFF.

This chain joins TRBV25-1 and TRBJ2-3; D call uncertain. Germline CDR1 MGHDK, CDR2 SYGVNS. Trimming took off 2 bases at V and 0 bases at J, with 15 bases between the two ends. This CDR3 region has 17 residues. The CDR3 coding sequence is TGTGCCAGCAGTGAACCCCTCGGAATGGCTAGCACAGATACGCAGTATTTT. Its protein is CASSEPLGMASTDTQYF.

This clone was detected only once. The chain couples TRBV6-6 to TRBJ2-7; D might be TRBD1 or TRBD2, each matching 5 bases. The CDR3 spans 13 residues. Germline CDR1 is MNHNY and CDR2 is SVGAGI (reference sequence). Trimming took off 7 bases at V and 3 bases at J, with 13 bases between the two ends. The CDR3 spells CASKSPGGYEQYF. The CDR3 nucleotides are TGTGCCAGCAAGAGCCCTGGGGGCTACGAGCAGTACTTC.

The J gene is TRBJ2-5, the V gene TRBV9; 9 bases match TRBD1. The CDR3 has 15 residues. Germline V CDR1 and CDR2: SGDLS, YYNGEE. V shed 3 bases, J shed 4 bases, and the junction held 7 bases outside the gene matches. DNA of the CDR3: TGTGCCAGCAGCGCGGGACAGGGAGTTGGAGAGACCCAGTACTTC. Its translation: CASSAGQGVGETQYF.

The J gene is TRBJ2-3, the V gene TRBV30; D unresolved. Trimming took 0 bases from V and 0 from J, leaving 16 bases between them. CDR1 is GTSNPN and CDR2 is SVGIG in the germline V gene (reference sequence). The CDR3 is 17 amino acids. The CDR3 here is CAWSVLGFAASTDTQYF. DNA of the CDR3: TGTGCCTGGAGTGTACTGGGGTTTGCCGCTAGCACAGATACGCAGTATTTT. Based on the CDR3 plus reference TRBV30 and TRBJ2-3, the full variable domain is SQTIHQWPATLVQPVGSPLSLECTVEGTSNPNLYWYRQAAGRGLQLLFYSVGIGQISSEVPQNLSASRPQDRQFILSSKKLLLSDSGFYLCAWSVLGFAASTDTQYFGPGTRLTVL.